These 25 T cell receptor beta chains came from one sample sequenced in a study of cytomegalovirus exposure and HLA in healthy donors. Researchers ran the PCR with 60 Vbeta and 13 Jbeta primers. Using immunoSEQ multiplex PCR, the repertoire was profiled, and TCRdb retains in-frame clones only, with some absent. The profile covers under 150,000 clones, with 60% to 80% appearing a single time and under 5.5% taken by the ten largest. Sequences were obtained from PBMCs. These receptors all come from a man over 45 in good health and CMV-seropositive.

This CDR3 is CASSSGTSAYNEQFF. For the CDR3, the DNA is TGTGCCAGCAGTTCGGGGACTAGCGCCTACAATGAGCAGTTCTTC. V and J are TRBV6-5 and TRBJ2-1; 10 nucleotides align to TRBD2. The germline CDR1 and CDR2 sequences are MNHEY and SVGAGI. Trimming removed 4 bases from V and 2 bases from J; junction bases left unmatched: 2. CDR3 length: 15 amino acids.

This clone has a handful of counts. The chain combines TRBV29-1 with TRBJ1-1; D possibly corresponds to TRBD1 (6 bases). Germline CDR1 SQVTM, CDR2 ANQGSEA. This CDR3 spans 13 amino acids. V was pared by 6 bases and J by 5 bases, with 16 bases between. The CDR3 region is CSVLRDIVTEAFF. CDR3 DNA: TGCAGCGTCCTTCGGGACATCGTAACTGAAGCTTTCTTT.

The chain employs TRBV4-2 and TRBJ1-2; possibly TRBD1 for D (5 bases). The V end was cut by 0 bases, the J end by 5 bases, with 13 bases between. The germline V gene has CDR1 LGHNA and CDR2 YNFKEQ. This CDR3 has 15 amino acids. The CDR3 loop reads CASSQDPTRTYGYTF. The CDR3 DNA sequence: TGTGCCAGCAGCCAAGACCCAACCCGGACATATGGCTACACCTTC.

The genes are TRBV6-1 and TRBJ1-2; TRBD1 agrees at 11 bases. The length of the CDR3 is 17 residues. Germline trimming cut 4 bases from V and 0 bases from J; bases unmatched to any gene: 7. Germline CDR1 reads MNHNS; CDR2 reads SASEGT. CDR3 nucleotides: TGTGCCAGCAGTGGTCAGGACAGGGGGCGAGCTAACTATGGCTACACCTTC. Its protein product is CASSGQDRGRANYGYTF.

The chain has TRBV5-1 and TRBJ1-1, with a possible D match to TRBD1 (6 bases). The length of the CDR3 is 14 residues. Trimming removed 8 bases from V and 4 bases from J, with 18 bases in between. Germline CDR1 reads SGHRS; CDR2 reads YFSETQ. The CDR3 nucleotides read TGCGCCAGTGACCAGGGGACCGGAGGCACTGAAGCTTTCTTT. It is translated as CASDQGTGGTEAFF.

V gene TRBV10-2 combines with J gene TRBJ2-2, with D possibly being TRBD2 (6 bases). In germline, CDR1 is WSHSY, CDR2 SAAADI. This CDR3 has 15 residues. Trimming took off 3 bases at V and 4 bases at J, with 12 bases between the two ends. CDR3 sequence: CASSESPAGTGELFF. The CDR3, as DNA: TGCGCCAGCAGTGAAAGCCCAGCGGGCACCGGGGAGCTGTTTTTT.

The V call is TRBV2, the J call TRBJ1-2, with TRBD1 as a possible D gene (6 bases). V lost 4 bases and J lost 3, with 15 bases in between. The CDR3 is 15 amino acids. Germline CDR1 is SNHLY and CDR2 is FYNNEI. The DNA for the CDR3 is TGTGCCAGCAGTGGCCGGGGGGCTTCGGACTATGGCTACACCTTC. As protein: CASSGRGASDYGYTF.

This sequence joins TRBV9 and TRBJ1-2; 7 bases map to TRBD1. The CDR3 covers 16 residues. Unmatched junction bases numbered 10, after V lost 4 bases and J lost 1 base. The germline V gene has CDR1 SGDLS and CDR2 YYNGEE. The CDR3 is CASSTQTGMSNYGYTF. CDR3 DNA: TGTGCCAGCAGCACCCAGACAGGGATGAGTAACTATGGCTACACCTTC.

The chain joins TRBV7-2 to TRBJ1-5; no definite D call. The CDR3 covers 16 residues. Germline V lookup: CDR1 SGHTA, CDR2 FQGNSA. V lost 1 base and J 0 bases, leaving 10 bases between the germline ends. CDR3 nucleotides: TGTGCCAGCAGCTTAGGGGCTACATATAGCAATCAGCCCCAGCATTTT. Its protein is CASSLGATYSNQPQHF.

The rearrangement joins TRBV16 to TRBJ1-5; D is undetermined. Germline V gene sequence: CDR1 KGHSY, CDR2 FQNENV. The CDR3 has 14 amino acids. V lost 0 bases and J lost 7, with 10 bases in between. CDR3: CASSQSQVQQPQHF. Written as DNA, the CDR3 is TGTGCCAGCAGCCAATCTCAGGTACAGCAGCCCCAGCATTTT.

The CDR3 here is CASSSGTPNTEAFF. The CDR3 DNA sequence: TGCGCCAGCAGCTCCGGGACACCCAACACTGAAGCTTTCTTT. The chain is built from TRBV5-1 and TRBJ1-1; TRBD1 is a possible D gene (6 bases). The V gene's germline CDR1 is SGHRS and CDR2 YFSETQ. The V and J ends lost 3 bases and 2 bases respectively, with 11 bases between them. The CDR3 length is 14 residues.

Here the CDR3 reads CASRGQQETQYF. For the CDR3, the DNA is TGTGCCAGCAGGGGACAGCAAGAGACCCAGTACTTC. The genes are TRBV6-1 and TRBJ2-5, with 7 bases identical to TRBD1. This CDR3 spans 12 amino acids. V dropped 6 bases and J dropped 2; count of bases not matched to a gene: 0. Germline CDR1 MNHNS, CDR2 SASEGT.

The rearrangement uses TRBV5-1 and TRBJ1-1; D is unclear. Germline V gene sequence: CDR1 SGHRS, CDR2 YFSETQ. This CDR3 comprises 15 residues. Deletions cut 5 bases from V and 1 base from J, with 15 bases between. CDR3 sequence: CASRYGDAGNTEAFF. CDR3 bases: TGCGCCAGCAGATACGGTGATGCGGGGAACACTGAAGCTTTCTTT.

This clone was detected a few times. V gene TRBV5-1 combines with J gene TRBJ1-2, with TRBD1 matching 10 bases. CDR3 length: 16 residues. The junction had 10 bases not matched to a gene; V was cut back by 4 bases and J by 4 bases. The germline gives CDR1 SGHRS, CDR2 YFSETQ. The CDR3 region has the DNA TGCGCCAGCAGCAGGGCAGACAGGGGGCAGAGCTATGGCTACACCTTC. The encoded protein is CASSRADRGQSYGYTF.

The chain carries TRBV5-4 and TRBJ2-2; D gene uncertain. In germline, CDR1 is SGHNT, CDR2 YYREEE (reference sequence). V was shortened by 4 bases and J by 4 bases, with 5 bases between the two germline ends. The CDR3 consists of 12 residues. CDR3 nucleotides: TGTGCCAGCAGCCCTATCACCGGGGAGCTGTTTTTT. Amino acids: CASSPITGELFF.

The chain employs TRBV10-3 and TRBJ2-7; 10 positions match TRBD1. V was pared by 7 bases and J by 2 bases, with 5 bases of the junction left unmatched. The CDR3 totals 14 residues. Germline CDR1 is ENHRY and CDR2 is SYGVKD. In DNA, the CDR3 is TGTGCCATCACTGAAGGGACAGGGGCCTACGAGCAGTACTTC. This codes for CAITEGTGAYEQYF.

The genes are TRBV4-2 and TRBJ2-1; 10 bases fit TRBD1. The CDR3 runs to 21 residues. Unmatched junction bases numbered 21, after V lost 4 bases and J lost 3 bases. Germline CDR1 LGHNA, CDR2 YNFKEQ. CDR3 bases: TGTGCCAGCAGCCTCACCCCCCGGGACAGGGGCTCCTCCTCCTTCTACAATGAGCAGTTCTTC. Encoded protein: CASSLTPRDRGSSSFYNEQFF.

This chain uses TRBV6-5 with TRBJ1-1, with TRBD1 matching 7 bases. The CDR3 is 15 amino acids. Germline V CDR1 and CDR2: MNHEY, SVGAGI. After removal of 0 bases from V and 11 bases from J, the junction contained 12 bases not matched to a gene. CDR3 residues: CASSYSIGGGLGAFF. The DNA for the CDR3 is TGTGCCAGCAGTTACTCGATCGGAGGGGGCTTGGGGGCTTTCTTT.

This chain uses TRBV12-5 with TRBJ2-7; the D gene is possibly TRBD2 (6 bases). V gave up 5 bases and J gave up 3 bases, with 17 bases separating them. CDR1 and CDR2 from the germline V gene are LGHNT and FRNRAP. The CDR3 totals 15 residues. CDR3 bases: TGTGCTAGTGGTAATGACTGGCGGGGTCTCTACGAGCAGTACTTC. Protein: CASGNDWRGLYEQYF.

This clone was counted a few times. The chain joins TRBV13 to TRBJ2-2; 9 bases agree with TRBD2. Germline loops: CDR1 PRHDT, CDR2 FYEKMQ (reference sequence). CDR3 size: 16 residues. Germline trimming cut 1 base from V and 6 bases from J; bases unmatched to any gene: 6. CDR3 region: CASSLARGRASGELFF. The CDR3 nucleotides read TGTGCCAGCAGCTTAGCCCGCGGGAGGGCCTCCGGGGAGCTGTTTTTT. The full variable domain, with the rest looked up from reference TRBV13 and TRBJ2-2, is AAGVIQSPRHLIKEKRETATLKCYPIPRHDTVYWYQQGPGQDPQFLISFYEKMQSDKGSIPDRFSAQQFSDYHSELNMSSLELGDSALYFCASSLARGRASGELFFGEGSRLTVL.

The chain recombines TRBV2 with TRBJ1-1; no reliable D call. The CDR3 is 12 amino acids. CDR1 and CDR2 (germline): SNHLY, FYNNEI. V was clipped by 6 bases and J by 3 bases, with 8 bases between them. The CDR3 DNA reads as TGTGCCAGCAGGGAGGAGGACACTGAAGCTTTCTTT. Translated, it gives CASREEDTEAFF.

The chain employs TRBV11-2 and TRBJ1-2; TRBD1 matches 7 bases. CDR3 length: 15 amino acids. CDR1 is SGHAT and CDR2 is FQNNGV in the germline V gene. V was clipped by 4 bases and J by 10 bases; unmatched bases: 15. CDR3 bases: TGTGCCAGCAGCTCCTCCGGGACAGTCAAAAGAGCCTACACCTTC. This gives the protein CASSSSGTVKRAYTF.

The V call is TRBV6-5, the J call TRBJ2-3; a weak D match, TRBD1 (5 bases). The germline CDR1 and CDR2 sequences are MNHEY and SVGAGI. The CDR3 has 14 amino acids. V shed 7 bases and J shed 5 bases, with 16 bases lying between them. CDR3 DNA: TGTGCCAGCACCCAGGGCAGGTTGGGAGATACGCAGTATTTT. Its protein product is CASTQGRLGDTQYF.

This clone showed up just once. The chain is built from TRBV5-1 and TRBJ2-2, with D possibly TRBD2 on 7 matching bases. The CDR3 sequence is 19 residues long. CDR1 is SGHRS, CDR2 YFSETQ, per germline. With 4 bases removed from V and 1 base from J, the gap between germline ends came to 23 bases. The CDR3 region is CASSPVRGGANKNTGELFF. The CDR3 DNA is TGCGCCAGCAGCCCCGTCAGGGGAGGGGCGAACAAGAACACCGGGGAGCTGTTTTTT.

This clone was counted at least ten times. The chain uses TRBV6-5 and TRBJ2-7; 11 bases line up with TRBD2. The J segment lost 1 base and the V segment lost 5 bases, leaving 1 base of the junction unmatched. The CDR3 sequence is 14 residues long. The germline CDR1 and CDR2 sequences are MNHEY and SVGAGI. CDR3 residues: CASSRLAGSYEQYF. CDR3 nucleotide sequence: TGTGCCAGCAGTAGACTAGCGGGATCCTACGAGCAGTACTTC.